The clone carrying this T cell receptor beta chain has a handful of counts. Its antigen is still unknown. The data are from a study of T-cell reconstitution after alpha-beta-depleted transplantation in children. Study outcomes and limitations: One year post-transplant, T-cell counts and diversity were largely derived from T cells produced anew.

CDR3 size: 14 residues. Germline assignment: CDR1 SGHNT and CDR2 YENEEA. The V end was cut by 8 bases, the J end by 10 bases, with 20 bases between. This sample's TCRbeta library carried unique molecular identifier barcodes. TCRdb reprocessed the PCR reads via MiXCR and lists one record per CDR3 protein. This table has 250,000 to 400,000 distinct CDR3 sequences, about a quarter appearing once. The rearrangement links TRBV11-3 to TRBJ2-2, with a tentative D call TRBD2 (5 bases). The input for sequencing was PBMCs, mostly from graft donor cells, taken 180 days after TCRalphabeta/CD19-depleted stem cell transplant. This receptor was obtained from a male patient under 18 who had a stem cell transplant for acute lymphoblastic leukemia, so the T cells may come from the graft donor. As DNA, the CDR3 is TGTGCCAGCGCGACTAAAGCGGCCTACGAGGAGCTGTTTTTT. The encoded protein is CASATKAAYEELFF.